Presented here are 28 T cell receptor beta chains from one specimen sequenced in a study of lymphopenia after photon versus proton radiotherapy. Profiled with immunoSEQ multiplex PCR; TCRdb holds only in-frame clones, not every one. The sample yields about 26,000 clones, about four fifths seen once. Sequencing used peripheral blood, obtained from a patient treated with photon-based radiotherapy. These receptors all stem from a woman between 45 and 60 years old with pancreatic cancer.

The chain employs TRBV5-1 and TRBJ2-3; a possible D gene is TRBD1 (6 bases). V was shortened by 2 bases and J by 0 bases, with 16 bases between the two germline ends. The CDR3 contains 17 residues. Looked up from germline, CDR1 is SGHRS and CDR2 is YFSETQ. For the CDR3, the DNA is TGCGCCAGCAGCTTCCCTCAGGACAGAACTAGCACAGATACGCAGTATTTT. This translates into CASSFPQDRTSTDTQYF.

J is TRBJ2-7 and V is TRBV28; possibly TRBD1 or TRBD2 for D (5 bases each). Germline-derived CDR1 and CDR2 are MDHEN and SYDVKM. This CDR3 comprises 16 residues. V was cut by 8 bases and J by 3 bases, with 23 bases left in between. In DNA, the CDR3 is TGTGCCAGCGCCGTCCAAGGCGCCGGGGCTTACTACGAGCAGTACTTC. Protein: CASAVQGAGAYYEQYF.

This chain links TRBV5-6 with TRBJ2-7, with TRBD1 identical over 7 bases. J lost 3 bases, V lost 4 bases, and 10 bases had no gene match. There are 15 residues in the CDR3. Germline CDR1 is SGHDT and CDR2 is YYEEEE. CDR3 DNA: TGTGCCAGCAGCCTAACAGAGGGGGCGGGCTACGAGCAGTACTTC. Protein product: CASSLTEGAGYEQYF.

This chain connects TRBV2 to TRBJ1-3; D gene unclear. CDR3 length: 14 amino acids. Germline CDR1 SNHLY, CDR2 FYNNEI. Trimming removed 6 bases at V and 0 bases at J, with 9 bases between. The CDR3 sequence is CASRSINSGNTIYF. The CDR3 DNA is TGTGCCAGCAGGAGCATCAACTCTGGAAACACCATATATTTT.

The chain couples TRBV19 to TRBJ2-7; tentatively, D is TRBD1 or TRBD2 (5 bases each). Trimming removed 3 bases from V and 6 bases from J, with 9 bases in between. CDR1 is LNHDA, CDR2 SQIVND, per germline (reference sequence). CDR3 length: 12 residues. CDR3 amino acids: CASSISGTEQYF. DNA of the CDR3: TGTGCCAGTAGTATTTCAGGGACCGAGCAGTACTTC.

This rearrangement joins TRBV29-1 to TRBJ1-1, with D unresolved. With 4 bases removed from V and 4 bases from J, the gap between germline ends came to 7 bases. The CDR3 is 11 residues long. Germline V CDR1 and CDR2: SQVTM, ANQGSEA. This chain's CDR3 is CSVVTGTEAFF. The DNA of the CDR3 is TGCAGCGTTGTAACCGGCACTGAAGCTTTCTTT.

The V call is TRBV5-1, the J call TRBJ2-7; TRBD1 aligns across 8 bases. V was clipped by 0 bases and J by 4 bases; unmatched bases: 6. CDR1 is SGHRS, CDR2 YFSETQ, per germline. CDR3 length equals 15 residues. The CDR3 spells CASSLGTGYTYEQYF. The CDR3 nucleotides are TGCGCCAGCAGCTTGGGGACAGGGTATACATACGAGCAGTACTTC.

V usage is TRBV5-1 and J usage is TRBJ2-4, with 8 bases that match TRBD1. V shed 6 bases, J shed 7 bases, and the junction held 6 bases outside the gene matches. Germline V gene data show CDR1 as SGHRS and CDR2 as YFSETQ. The CDR3 is 13 amino acids. The CDR3 loop is CASTPGQGNIQYF. CDR3 DNA: TGCGCCAGCACTCCCGGACAGGGCAACATTCAGTACTTC.

Only one count was recorded for this clone. The rearrangement links TRBV7-2 to TRBJ1-1; D uncertain. Germline loops: CDR1 SGHTA, CDR2 FQGNSA. The CDR3 runs 14 residues. The germline V and J ends were trimmed by 1 base and 4 bases, with 10 bases remaining between them. DNA for the CDR3: TGTGCCAGCAGCTTAGATGGGGAGGCCACTGAAGCTTTCTTT. Protein product: CASSLDGEATEAFF.

The chain combines TRBV11-3 with TRBJ1-5; maybe TRBD1 (6 bases). Looked up from germline, CDR1 is SGHNT and CDR2 is YENEEA. Trimming removed 4 bases at V and 0 bases at J, with 22 bases between. This CDR3 comprises 19 residues. CDR3 amino acids: CASSSVLTGKIYSNQPQHF. The CDR3 DNA sequence: TGTGCCAGCAGCTCCGTATTGACAGGAAAAATCTATAGCAATCAGCCCCAGCATTTT.

This clone was recorded a few times. The V call is TRBV29-1, the J call TRBJ2-7; 7 nucleotides line up with TRBD1. The V gene's germline CDR1 is SQVTM and CDR2 ANQGSEA. V was pared by 5 bases and J by 1 base, with 8 bases of the junction left unmatched. The CDR3 covers 14 residues. The CDR3 here is CSVLRDSRSYEQYF. The CDR3, as DNA: TGCAGCGTTCTCAGGGACAGCCGGTCCTACGAGCAGTACTTC.

V is TRBV5-1 and J is TRBJ1-1; D not certain. The CDR3 is 14 residues long. The V and J ends lost 2 bases and 3 bases respectively, with 11 bases between them. CDR1 is SGHRS, CDR2 YFSETQ, per germline. CDR3 nucleotide sequence: TGCGCCAGCAGCTTAGGCCCTGGGGACACTGAAGCTTTCTTT. Translated, it gives CASSLGPGDTEAFF.

The chain uses TRBV6-5 and TRBJ2-5, with 13 bases aligning to TRBD2. Trimming cost V 5 bases and J 5 bases; bases outside gene matches: 5. In germline, CDR1 is MNHEY, CDR2 SVGAGI. The CDR3 spans 15 residues. The CDR3: CASSGLAGVTETQYF. CDR3 DNA sequence: TGTGCCAGCAGTGGACTAGCGGGAGTCACGGAGACCCAGTACTTC.

This chain connects TRBV4-3 to TRBJ2-7; D remains ambiguous. CDR1 is LGHNA and CDR2 is YSLEER in the germline V gene. Trimming shortened V by 0 bases and J by 3 bases, and 9 bases separated the two germline ends. This CDR3 is built from 14 residues. The CDR3 coding sequence is TGCGCCAGCAGCCAAGAAGGTGGGGTCTACGAGCAGTACTTC. Amino acid sequence: CASSQEGGVYEQYF.

V usage is TRBV7-2 and J usage is TRBJ2-5; weak D call: TRBD2 (6 bases). Between the trimmed V and J ends, which lost 3 bases and 2 bases, there was a span of 13 bases. Germline values: CDR1 SGHTA, CDR2 FQGNSA. The CDR3 is 15 amino acids. CDR3 protein: CASSLSRGAQETQYF. The CDR3 DNA sequence: TGTGCCAGCAGCTTGTCTCGCGGGGCTCAAGAGACCCAGTACTTC.

J is TRBJ2-1 and V is TRBV29-1; 14 bases fit TRBD2. The CDR3 extends over 17 amino acids. Germline V gives CDR1 SQVTM, CDR2 ANQGSEA. V lost 5 bases, J lost 2 bases, and 8 bases stayed unmatched. The CDR3 nucleotides are TGCAGCGTTCTCGGGACTAGCGGGAGTAAAGCCTACAATGAGCAGTTCTTC. It encodes CSVLGTSGSKAYNEQFF.

Concerning this clone itself: The sample contains more than one DNA sequence encoding this CDR3. This chain connects TRBV9 to TRBJ2-2; D is unresolved. The CDR3 contains 13 residues. Germline V gives CDR1 SGDLS, CDR2 YYNGEE. Trimming took 0 bases from V and 6 from J, leaving 6 bases between them. The CDR3 loop reads CASSVGTPGELFF. The CDR3 region has the DNA TGTGCCAGCAGCGTAGGGACCCCCGGGGAGCTGTTTTTT.

The chain has TRBV30 and TRBJ1-1, with 7 bases aligning to TRBD1. V trimming: 8 bases; J trimming: 0 bases; junction bases outside the gene matches: 3. The CDR3 spans 12 residues. Germline V gene data show CDR1 as GTSNPN and CDR2 as SVGIG (reference sequence). The DNA of the CDR3 is TGTGCCCGGGGACAGTTGAACACTGAAGCTTTCTTT. It is translated as CARGQLNTEAFF.

The CDR3 loop reads CASSRGGNQPQHF. DNA of the CDR3: TGTGCCAGTAGCAGAGGGGGCAATCAGCCCCAGCATTTT. This chain joins TRBV7-8 and TRBJ1-5; D is perhaps TRBD1 (5 bases). From germline, CDR1 is SGHVS and CDR2 FQNEAQ. V lost 9 bases and J lost 2, with 11 bases in between. This CDR3 spans 13 amino acids.

The chain joins TRBV13 to TRBJ1-5; D gene ambiguous. V lost 3 bases to trimming and J lost 6 bases, with 15 bases between them. CDR1 is PRHDT and CDR2 is FYEKMQ in the germline V gene (reference sequence). This CDR3 comprises 15 residues. In DNA, the CDR3 is TGTGCCAGCAGCTTCCGGGCAGAGGCAGGTCAGCCCCAGCATTTT. Translation: CASSFRAEAGQPQHF.

This clone came up a few times. The chain links TRBV6-4 to TRBJ2-2; 8 nucleotides align to TRBD1. The trim removed 10 bases at V and 4 bases at J, leaving 11 bases unmatched. This CDR3 has 15 residues. Germline lookup yields CDR1 MRHNA and CDR2 SNTAGT. CDR3 residues: CATPTQGVTTGELFF. In nucleotides, the CDR3 is TGTGCCACTCCAACACAGGGGGTGACCACCGGGGAGCTGTTTTTT.

This clone was picked up one time. J is TRBJ1-4 and V is TRBV19, with a tentative D call TRBD1 (5 bases). The CDR3 extends over 17 amino acids. Germline-derived CDR1 and CDR2 are LNHDA and SQIVND (reference sequence). V was shortened by 5 bases and J by 3 bases, with 19 bases between the two germline ends. CDR3: CASSLLQGPSANEKLFF. CDR3 DNA sequence: TGTGCCAGTAGTCTCCTCCAGGGTCCCAGCGCTAATGAAAAACTGTTTTTT. Using reference TRBV19 and TRBJ1-4 for the parts outside the CDR3, the full variable domain is DGGITQSPKYLFRKEGQNVTLSCEQNLNHDAMYWYRQDPGQGLRLIYYSQIVNDFQKGDIAEGYSVSREKKESFPLTVTSAQKNPTAFYLCASSLLQGPSANEKLFFGSGTQLSVL.

The V and J genes are TRBV29-1 and TRBJ1-4, with 9 positions matching TRBD1. The germline CDR1 and CDR2 sequences are SQVTM and ANQGSEA. Trimming took 6 bases from V and 5 from J; bases not matched to a gene: 13. There are 16 residues in the CDR3. DNA of the CDR3: TGCAGCGTCACAGGGGGCTCCCGAGGGTCGAATGAAAAACTGTTTTTT. This translates into CSVTGGSRGSNEKLFF. Full variable domain (remainder filled in from reference TRBV29-1 and TRBJ1-4): SAVISQKPSRDICQRGTSLTIQCQVDSQVTMMFWYRQQPGQSLTLIATANQGSEATYESGFVIDKFPISRPNLTFSTLTVSNMSPEDSSIYLCSVTGGSRGSNEKLFFGSGTQLSVL.

The genes are TRBV29-1 and TRBJ2-3, with 7 bases fitting TRBD2. The germline V gene has CDR1 SQVTM and CDR2 ANQGSEA. Losses at the gene ends were 3 bases for V and 4 bases for J; bases not matched to a gene: 4. CDR3 length equals 13 residues. The CDR3 spells CSVEGGVSDTQYF. CDR3 DNA sequence: TGCAGCGTTGAGGGGGGGGTATCAGATACGCAGTATTTT.

This clone was recorded a few times. The chain joins TRBV29-1 to TRBJ2-3, with 10 nucleotides matching TRBD1. The germline gives CDR1 SQVTM, CDR2 ANQGSEA. The length of the CDR3 is 16 residues. The ends lost 4 bases at V and 2 bases at J; junction bases unmatched: 9. CDR3 DNA: TGCAGCGTTGCGGGTGCCGGGACAGGGGTCACAGATACGCAGTATTTT. Its translation: CSVAGAGTGVTDTQYF.

The count of this clone is one. This rearrangement joins TRBV6-6 to TRBJ2-3, with 8 bases lining up with TRBD1. The germline V gene encodes CDR1 MNHNY and CDR2 SVGAGI (reference sequence). V gave up 6 bases and J gave up 6 bases; unmatched junction bases: 8. CDR3 length equals 14 residues. The CDR3 DNA is TGTGCCAGCAGGGACAAGACAGGGGCCGATACGCAGTATTTT. Protein sequence: CASRDKTGADTQYF.

The rearrangement joins TRBV9 to TRBJ2-3; 8 bases align to TRBD1. CDR3 size: 15 residues. From germline, CDR1 is SGDLS and CDR2 YYNGEE. Trimming cost V 6 bases and J 3 bases; bases outside gene matches: 9. The CDR3 DNA reads as TGTGCCAGCACCCTGGGGCAGGGGGCAACAGATACGCAGTATTTT. It translates to CASTLGQGATDTQYF.

V and J are TRBV6-5 and TRBJ2-7; 7 nucleotides align to TRBD1. The CDR3 runs to 14 residues. From germline, CDR1 is MNHEY and CDR2 SVGAGI. Germline trimming cut 6 bases from V and 5 bases from J; bases unmatched to any gene: 10. CDR3 loop: CASRDRAVVHEQYF. CDR3 in DNA: TGTGCCAGCAGAGACAGGGCGGTCGTCCACGAGCAGTACTTC.